The 9 T cell receptor beta chains reported below all come from one sample, sequenced in a study of response to subunit inactivated influenza vaccine. TCRdb processed the RT-PCR reads anew with MiXCR; each CDR3 protein has one entry. The sample lists more than 600,000 distinct CDR3 sequences; around 20% were seen once. The sample in question was PBMCs from blood, obtained about 5 days after vaccination. The origin of the receptors is a man in his fifties or sixties who received an inactivated influenza vaccine.

This CDR3 reads CASTWTANQPQHF. CDR3 DNA: TGTGCCAGCACGTGGACAGCCAATCAGCCCCAGCATTTT. The chain links TRBV12-3 or TRBV12-4 to TRBJ1-5; possible D gene TRBD1, 6 bases. The CDR3 totals 13 residues. V lost 7 bases to trimming and J lost 3 bases, with 10 bases between them.

This clonotype was seen only a few times. V and J are TRBV7-2 and TRBJ2-3; D may be TRBD2 (6 bases). The length of the CDR3 is 14 residues. Germline V gene lookup returns CDR1 SGHTA and CDR2 FQGNSA. V shed 0 bases and J shed 7 bases, with 11 bases lying between them. DNA of the CDR3: TGTGCCAGCAGCTTAGCGGGGAGGCCAAATACGCAGTATTTT. Protein: CASSLAGRPNTQYF.

The V call is TRBV3-1, the J call TRBJ1-5; D remains ambiguous. The V end lost 3 bases, the J end lost 5 bases, and 8 bases lay between the germline ends. The CDR3 runs to 13 residues. Germline V gene data show CDR1 as LGHDT and CDR2 as YNNKEL (reference sequence). The CDR3 bases are TGTGCCAGCAGCCAGCAGGTTCATCAGCCCCAGCATTTT. It is translated as CASSQQVHQPQHF.

This clonotype appeared a few times. The rearrangement uses TRBV2 and TRBJ1-5; D gene unclear. The CDR3 spans 13 residues. CDR1 SNHLY and CDR2 FYNNEI come from the germline V gene. V was pared by 4 bases and J by 2 bases, with 6 bases between. CDR3: CASSAEGNQPQHF. DNA of the CDR3: TGTGCCAGCAGTGCGGAGGGCAATCAGCCCCAGCATTTT.

The sample holds many counts of this clonotype. This chain links TRBV5-1 with TRBJ2-7; 7 positions agree with TRBD1. Germline CDR1 and CDR2: SGHRS and YFSETQ. Losses at the gene ends were 6 bases for V and 7 bases for J; bases not matched to a gene: 16. The CDR3 spans 15 residues. CDR3 loop: CASNPPERGRKEQYF. The CDR3 DNA is TGCGCCAGCAACCCCCCGGAGAGGGGGCGGAAAGAGCAGTACTTC.

This clonotype was seen repeatedly, ten times or more. The J gene is TRBJ2-7, the V gene TRBV7-9, with 12 bases identical to TRBD2. The germline gives CDR1 SEHNR, CDR2 FQNEAQ (reference sequence). J lost 3 bases, V lost 1 base, and 1 base had no gene match. CDR3 length: 15 amino acids. Here the CDR3 DNA reads TGTGCCAGCAGCTTAGAGACTAGCGGGAGCTACGAGCAGTACTTC. Its protein product is CASSLETSGSYEQYF.

The CDR3 DNA reads as TGCGCCAGCAGTAAATTCGGGGGACAGTACAATGAGCAGTTCTTC. It is translated as CASSKFGGQYNEQFF. V is TRBV10-1 and J is TRBJ2-1, with D tentatively TRBD1 (7 bases). Germline loops: CDR1 WNHNN, CDR2 SYGVQD (reference sequence). Trimming left V 5 bases short and J 4 bases short, with 15 bases between. The CDR3 runs 15 residues.

In its sample, this clonotype was seen a few times. The rearrangement joins TRBV27 to TRBJ2-7; 10 bases agree with TRBD1. The J segment lost 4 bases and the V segment lost 5 bases, leaving 5 bases of the junction unmatched. The germline gives CDR1 MNHEY, CDR2 SMNVEV (reference sequence). The CDR3 is 14 amino acids. CDR3 in DNA: TGTGCCAGCAGTACACGGACAGGGGGGTACGAGCAGTACTTC. Residues: CASSTRTGGYEQYF.

The CDR3 sequence: CATSDSWTGFSNQPQHF. Written as DNA, the CDR3 is TGTGCCACCAGTGATTCATGGACAGGGTTTAGCAATCAGCCCCAGCATTTT. The gene calls are TRBV24-1 and TRBJ1-5; 8 bases are a match to TRBD1. The CDR3 has 17 amino acids. Trimming removed 2 bases from V and 0 bases from J; junction bases left unmatched: 5. Per germline, CDR1 KGHDR and CDR2 SFDVKD.